The 8 T cell receptor beta chains in this list originate from one sample, sequenced in a study of T cells in Graves' hyperthyroidism and ophthalmopathy. Template material for amplifying TCR beta CDR3 regions consisted of RNA transcripts. HTBI primers were the set used in a first-round RT-PCR of the TCR CDR3. Using its own MiXCR run on the multiplex PCR reads, TCRdb lists one record per CDR3 protein. The table lists 450,000 to 700,000 distinct CDR3 sequences, 46% of them singletons. Input material: peripheral blood or thyroid tissue (not recorded which). These receptors originate from an adult woman with Graves' disease, either hyperthyroidism or ophthalmopathy (not recorded which).

This chain links TRBV20-1 with TRBJ2-5; D might be TRBD1 (6 bases). The J call may be mistaken, given a closer DNA end match to TRBJ2-7. This CDR3 comprises 15 residues. The germline V gene has CDR1 DFQATT and CDR2 SNEGSKA (reference sequence). This CDR3 reads CSATKDRLGFYEQYF. The CDR3 nucleotides read TGCAGTGCTACAAAAGACAGGCTTGGATTCTACGAGCAGTACTTC.

J is TRBJ2-7 and V is TRBV7-9; 7 nucleotides match TRBD1. CDR1 SEHNR and CDR2 FQNEAQ come from the germline V gene (reference sequence). The CDR3 runs 14 residues. V was clipped by 4 bases and J by 3 bases; unmatched bases: 6. In nucleotides, the CDR3 is TGTGCCAGCAGCTGGACAGGAAGAAACTACGAGCAGTACTTC. This gives the protein CASSWTGRNYEQYF.

This clonotype was counted ten times or more. The chain employs TRBV20-1 and TRBJ2-5; D possibly corresponds to TRBD1 (6 bases). Looked up from germline, CDR1 is DFQATT and CDR2 is SNEGSKA (reference sequence). V lost 4 bases and J lost 1, with 13 bases in between. The CDR3 loop spans 14 amino acids. In DNA form, the CDR3 reads TGCAGTGCTATGACAGGTTCAGGCCAAGAGACCCAGTACTTC. It specifies CSAMTGSGQETQYF.

This clonotype was observed at least ten times. V and J are TRBV5-1 and TRBJ2-2; tentatively, D is TRBD1 (7 bases). Per germline, CDR1 SGHRS and CDR2 YFSETQ. Trimming removed 4 bases at V and 6 bases at J, with 19 bases between. The CDR3 spans 16 residues. This CDR3 is CASSPGGTADSGELFF. The CDR3 coding sequence is TGCGCCAGCAGCCCTGGGGGGACAGCGGATTCCGGGGAGCTGTTTTTT.

The V call is TRBV25-1, the J call TRBJ2-5, with D uncertain. The CDR3 sequence is 15 residues long. Trimming took 5 bases from V and 1 from J, leaving 14 bases between them. CDR1 and CDR2 from the germline V gene are MGHDK and SYGVNS. The CDR3 DNA reads as TGTGCCAGCAGTTATCCCCCCCCGGGCCAAGAGACCCAGTACTTC. Translation: CASSYPPPGQETQYF.

This clonotype was seen a handful of times. The chain employs TRBV10-1 and TRBJ2-1; tentatively, D is TRBD1 or TRBD2 (5 bases each). This CDR3 comprises 13 residues. From germline, CDR1 is WNHNN and CDR2 SYGVQD (reference sequence). V was cut by 6 bases and J by 10 bases, with 16 bases left in between. CDR3 nucleotides: TGCGCCAGCAGCCGGGACCAACCCCCGGAGCAGTTCTTC. Protein product: CASSRDQPPEQFF.

This clonotype was counted a few times. This chain connects TRBV29-1 to TRBJ2-7, with TRBD1 matching over 9 bases. V lost 3 bases and J lost 4; bases outside the gene matches: 7. This CDR3 spans 14 amino acids. In germline, CDR1 is SQVTM, CDR2 ANQGSEA. Here the CDR3 reads CSVDLPDRGYEQYF. The CDR3 DNA sequence: TGCAGCGTTGACCTCCCGGACAGGGGTTACGAGCAGTACTTC.

This clonotype appeared many times. The rearrangement links TRBV12-3 or TRBV12-4 to TRBJ1-5; the D is unclear. The CDR3 is made up of 14 amino acids. The V gene lost 6 bases and the J gene lost 4 bases, with 13 bases spanning the gap. In DNA form, the CDR3 reads TGTGCCAGCAGCCTATGGGATAGAAATCAGCCCCAGCATTTT. The encoded protein is CASSLWDRNQPQHF.